In this sample, the clone carrying this TCR beta chain turned up many times. Its antigen is as yet unknown. The data originate from a study of regulatory T cells in long-lasting Graves disease. Regarding the study as a whole: Persistent disease exhibited a predilection for TRBV28, TRBJ1-2 and TRBJ2-5.

Time point described: persistent/refractory GD, antithyroid drugs over 5 years with positive TRAb. Making the TCR library involved RNA that had been extracted from PBMCs. With EDTA tubes as the receptacles, 7.5 to 9 milliliters of peripheral blood were drawn. This CDR3 has 13 residues. Trimming left V 2 bases short and J 5 bases short, with 6 bases between. In germline, CDR1 is SGHAT, CDR2 FQNNGV. Arm-PCR with iRepertoire HTBI primers amplified the CDR3 regions for these TCR beta libraries. Authors' methods: Gene usage covered 55 to 70 TRBV and roughly 13 TRBJ segments. TCRdb reprocessed the multiplex PCR reads with MiXCR, giving one entry per CDR3 protein. These V and J calls rely on TCRdb rather than the paper's analysis. This table holds about 290,000 distinct CDR3 sequences, approximately 20% found once.

This chain connects TRBV11-2 to TRBJ2-2; D is unresolved. This clonotype was sampled from a female donor with Graves disease. The material was peripheral blood mononuclear cells (PBMCs), obtained when the disease was refractory, from a patient treated with antithyroid drugs. The CDR3 sequence: CASSLRLTGELFF. The CDR3 DNA follows: TGTGCCAGCAGCTTACGGTTGACCGGGGAGCTGTTTTTT.